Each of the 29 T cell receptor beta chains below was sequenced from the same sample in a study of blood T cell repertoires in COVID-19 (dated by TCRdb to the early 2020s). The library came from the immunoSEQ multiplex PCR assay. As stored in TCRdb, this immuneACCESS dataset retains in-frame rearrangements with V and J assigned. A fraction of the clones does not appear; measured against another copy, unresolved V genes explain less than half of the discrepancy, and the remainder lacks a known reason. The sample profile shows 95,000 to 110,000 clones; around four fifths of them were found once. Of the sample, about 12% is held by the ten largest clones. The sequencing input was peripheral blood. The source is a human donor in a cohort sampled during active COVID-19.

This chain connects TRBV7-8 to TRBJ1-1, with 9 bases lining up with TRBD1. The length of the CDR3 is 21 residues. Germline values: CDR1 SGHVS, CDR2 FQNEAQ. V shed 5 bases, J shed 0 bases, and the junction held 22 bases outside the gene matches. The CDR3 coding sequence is TGTGCCAGCAGCACACAGACCCCCGGGACAGGGCGATACACCCTGAACACTGAAGCTTTCTTT. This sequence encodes CASSTQTPGTGRYTLNTEAFF. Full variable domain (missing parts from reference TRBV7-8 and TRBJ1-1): GAGVSQSPRYKVAKRGQDVALRCDPISGHVSLFWYQQALGQGPEFLTYFQNEAQLDKSGLPSDRFFAERPEGSVSTLKIQRTQQEDSAVYLCASSTQTPGTGRYTLNTEAFFGQGTRLTVV.

In DNA, the CDR3 is TGTGCCACTGAAACCGGGGGGGGCAAAGGTACATACGAGCAGTACTTC. Translating it yields CATETGGGKGTYEQYF. The rearrangement links TRBV15 to TRBJ2-7, with 8 nucleotides matching TRBD2. Trimming removed 9 bases from V and 4 bases from J; junction bases left unmatched: 17. The CDR3 is 16 residues long. Germline lookup yields CDR1 LNHNV and CDR2 YYDKDF (reference sequence). Variable domain in full (rest from reference TRBV15 and TRBJ2-7): DAMVIQNPRYQVTQFGKPVTLSCSQTLNHNVMYWYQQKSSQAPKLLFHYYDKDFNNEADTPDNFQSRRPNTSFCFLDIRSPGLGDTAMYLCATETGGGKGTYEQYFGPGTRLTVT.

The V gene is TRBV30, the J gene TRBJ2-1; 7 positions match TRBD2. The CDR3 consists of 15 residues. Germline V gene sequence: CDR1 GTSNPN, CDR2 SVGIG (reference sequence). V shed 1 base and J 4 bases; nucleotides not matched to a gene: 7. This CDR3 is CAWSGLRGTYNEQFF. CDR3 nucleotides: TGTGCCTGGAGTGGATTGCGGGGGACTTACAATGAGCAGTTCTTC.

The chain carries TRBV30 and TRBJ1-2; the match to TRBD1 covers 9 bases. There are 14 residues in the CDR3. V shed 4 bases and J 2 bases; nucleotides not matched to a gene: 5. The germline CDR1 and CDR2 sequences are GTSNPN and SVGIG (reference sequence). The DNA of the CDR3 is TGTGCCTGGACCTCCGGACAGGGGAACTATGGCTACACCTTC. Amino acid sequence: CAWTSGQGNYGYTF.

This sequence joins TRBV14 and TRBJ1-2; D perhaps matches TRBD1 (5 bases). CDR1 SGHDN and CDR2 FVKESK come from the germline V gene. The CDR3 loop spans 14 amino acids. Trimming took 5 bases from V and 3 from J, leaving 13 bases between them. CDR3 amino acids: CASSLQDKHYGYTF. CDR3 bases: TGTGCCAGCAGCTTGCAGGACAAGCACTATGGCTACACCTTC.

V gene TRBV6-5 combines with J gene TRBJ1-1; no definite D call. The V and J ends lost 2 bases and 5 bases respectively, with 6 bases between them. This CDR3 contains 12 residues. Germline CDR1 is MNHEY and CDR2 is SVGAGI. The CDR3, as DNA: TGTGCCAGCAGTTACGGAGGGACTGAAGCTTTCTTT. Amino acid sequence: CASSYGGTEAFF.

CDR3 nucleotides: TGTGCCAGCAGCTTAGTGGCAGGTCGCATGAACACTGAAGCTTTCTTT. Its translation: CASSLVAGRMNTEAFF. The J gene is TRBJ1-1, the V gene TRBV7-2; D gene unclear. CDR1 is SGHTA and CDR2 is FQGNSA in the germline V gene. With 1 base removed from V and 0 bases from J, the gap between germline ends came to 12 bases. This CDR3 is built from 16 residues.

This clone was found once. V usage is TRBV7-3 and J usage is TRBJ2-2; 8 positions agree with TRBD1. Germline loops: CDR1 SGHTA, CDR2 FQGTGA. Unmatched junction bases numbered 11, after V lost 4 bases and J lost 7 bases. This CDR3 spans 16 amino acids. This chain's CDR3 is CASSSDRGGNGGELFF. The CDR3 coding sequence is TGTGCCAGCAGCTCCGACAGGGGCGGTAATGGCGGGGAGCTGTTTTTT.

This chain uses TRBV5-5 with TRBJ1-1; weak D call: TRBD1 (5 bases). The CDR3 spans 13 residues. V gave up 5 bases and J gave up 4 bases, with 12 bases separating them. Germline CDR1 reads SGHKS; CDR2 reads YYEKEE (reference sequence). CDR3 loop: CASRGLGATEAFF. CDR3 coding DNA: TGTGCCAGCAGGGGGCTGGGCGCCACTGAAGCTTTCTTT.

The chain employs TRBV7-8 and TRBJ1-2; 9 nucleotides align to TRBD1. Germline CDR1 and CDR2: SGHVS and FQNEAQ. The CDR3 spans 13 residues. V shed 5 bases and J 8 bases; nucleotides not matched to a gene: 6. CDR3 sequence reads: CASSTGTGRGYTF. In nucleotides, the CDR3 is TGTGCCAGCAGCACAGGGACAGGGCGAGGCTACACCTTC.

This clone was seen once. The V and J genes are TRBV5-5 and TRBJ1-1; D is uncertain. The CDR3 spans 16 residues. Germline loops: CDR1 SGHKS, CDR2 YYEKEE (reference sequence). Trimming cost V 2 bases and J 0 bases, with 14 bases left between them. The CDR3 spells CASSFYIGGLNTEAFF. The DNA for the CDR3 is TGTGCCAGCAGCTTCTATATCGGAGGATTGAACACTGAAGCTTTCTTT.

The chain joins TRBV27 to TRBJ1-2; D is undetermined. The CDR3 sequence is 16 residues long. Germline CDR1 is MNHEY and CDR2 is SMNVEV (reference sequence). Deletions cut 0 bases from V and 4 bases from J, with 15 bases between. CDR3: CASSLSLPSGLYGYTF. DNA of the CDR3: TGTGCCAGCAGTTTATCGCTACCCAGTGGGCTCTATGGCTACACCTTC.

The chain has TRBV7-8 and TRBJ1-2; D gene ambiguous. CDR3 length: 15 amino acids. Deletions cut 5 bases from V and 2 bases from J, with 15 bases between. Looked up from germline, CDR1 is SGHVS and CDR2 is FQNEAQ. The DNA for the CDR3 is TGTGCCAGCAGCCTACTCGGGGTGACGAACTATGGCTACACCTTC. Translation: CASSLLGVTNYGYTF.

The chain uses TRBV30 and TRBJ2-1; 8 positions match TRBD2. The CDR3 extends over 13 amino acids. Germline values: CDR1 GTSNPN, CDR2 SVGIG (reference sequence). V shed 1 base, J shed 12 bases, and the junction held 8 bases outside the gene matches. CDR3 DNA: TGTGCCTGGAGTGGTTTGGGACTAGTGGGGCAGTTCTTC. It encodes CAWSGLGLVGQFF.

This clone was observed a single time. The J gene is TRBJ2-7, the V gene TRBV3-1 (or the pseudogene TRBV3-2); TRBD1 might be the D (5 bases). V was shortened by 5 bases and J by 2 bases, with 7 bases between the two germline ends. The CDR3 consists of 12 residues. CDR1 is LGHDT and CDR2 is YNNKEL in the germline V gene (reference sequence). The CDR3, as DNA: TGTGCCAGCAGCGCGACAGCCTACGAGCAGTACTTC. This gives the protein CASSATAYEQYF.

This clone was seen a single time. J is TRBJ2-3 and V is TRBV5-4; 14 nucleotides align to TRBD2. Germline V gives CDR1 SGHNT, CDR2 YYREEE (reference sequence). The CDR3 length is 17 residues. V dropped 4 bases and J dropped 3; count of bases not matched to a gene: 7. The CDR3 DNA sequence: TGTGCCAGCAGCATTCGACTAGCGGGGGGGCTAACAGATACGCAGTATTTT. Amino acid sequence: CASSIRLAGGLTDTQYF.

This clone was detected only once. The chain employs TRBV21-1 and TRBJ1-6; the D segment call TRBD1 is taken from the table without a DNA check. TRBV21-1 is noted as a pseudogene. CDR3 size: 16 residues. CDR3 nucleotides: TGTGCCAGCAGCAAAGAAGAGGGGGCGTATAATTCACCCCTCCACTTT. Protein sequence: CASSKEEGAYNSPLHF.

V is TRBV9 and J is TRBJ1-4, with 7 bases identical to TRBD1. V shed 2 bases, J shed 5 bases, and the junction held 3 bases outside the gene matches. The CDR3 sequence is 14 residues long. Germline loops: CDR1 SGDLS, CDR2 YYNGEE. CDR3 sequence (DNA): TGTGCCAGCAGCGTGACAGGGCGGAATGAAAAACTGTTTTTT. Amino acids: CASSVTGRNEKLFF.

The CDR3 region has the DNA TGTGCCAGCAGCTACGGCCAGGCGGGTGAAAAACTGTTTTTT. Translating it yields CASSYGQAGEKLFF. The chain uses TRBV7-9 and TRBJ1-4; no definite D call. CDR1 and CDR2 (germline): SEHNR, FQNEAQ (reference sequence). The CDR3 extends over 14 amino acids. V was pared by 4 bases and J by 7 bases, with 13 bases between.

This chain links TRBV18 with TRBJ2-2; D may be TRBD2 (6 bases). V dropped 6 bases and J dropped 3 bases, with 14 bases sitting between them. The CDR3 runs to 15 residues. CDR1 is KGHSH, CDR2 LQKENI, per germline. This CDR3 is CASSTRGGDTGELFF. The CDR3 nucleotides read TGTGCCAGCTCGACCCGTGGAGGGGACACCGGGGAGCTGTTTTTT.

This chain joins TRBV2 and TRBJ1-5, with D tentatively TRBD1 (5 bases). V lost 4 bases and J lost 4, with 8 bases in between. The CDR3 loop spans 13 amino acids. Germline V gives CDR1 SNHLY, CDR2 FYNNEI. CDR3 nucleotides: TGTGCCAGCAGTGGGGGCGTTAATCAGCCCCAGCATTTT. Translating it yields CASSGGVNQPQHF.

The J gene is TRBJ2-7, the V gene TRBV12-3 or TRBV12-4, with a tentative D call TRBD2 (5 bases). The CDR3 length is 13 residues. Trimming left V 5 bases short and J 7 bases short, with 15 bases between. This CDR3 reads CASSQGPTGEQYF. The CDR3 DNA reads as TGTGCCAGCAGTCAAGGGCCTACGGGGGAGCAGTACTTC.

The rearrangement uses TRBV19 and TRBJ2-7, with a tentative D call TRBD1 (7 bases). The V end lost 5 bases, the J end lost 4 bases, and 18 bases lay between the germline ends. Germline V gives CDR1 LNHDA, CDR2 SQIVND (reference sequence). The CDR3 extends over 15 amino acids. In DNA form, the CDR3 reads TGTGCCAGTAGTTTCCCTGGGGGGACAGCTTACGAGCAGTACTTC. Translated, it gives CASSFPGGTAYEQYF.

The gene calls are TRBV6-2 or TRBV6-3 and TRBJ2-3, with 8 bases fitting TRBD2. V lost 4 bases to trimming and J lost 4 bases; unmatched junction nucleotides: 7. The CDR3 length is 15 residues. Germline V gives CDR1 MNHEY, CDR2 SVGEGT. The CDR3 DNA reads TGTGCCAGCAGTTTCCGAGCGGGGGTCGCAGATACGCAGTATTTT. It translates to CASSFRAGVADTQYF.

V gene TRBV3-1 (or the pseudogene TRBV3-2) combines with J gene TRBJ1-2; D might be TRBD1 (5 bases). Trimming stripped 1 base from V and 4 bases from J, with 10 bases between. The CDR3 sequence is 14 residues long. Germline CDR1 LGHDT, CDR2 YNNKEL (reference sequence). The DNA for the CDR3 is TGTGCCAGCAGCCAAGTCGGGGGACGCTATGGCTACACCTTC. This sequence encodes CASSQVGGRYGYTF.

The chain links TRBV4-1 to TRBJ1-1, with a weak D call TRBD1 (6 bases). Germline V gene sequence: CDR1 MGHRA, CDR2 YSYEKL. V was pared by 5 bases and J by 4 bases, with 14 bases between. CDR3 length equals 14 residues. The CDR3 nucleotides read TGCGCCAGCAGCGCTATAGGGACAACCACTGAAGCTTTCTTT. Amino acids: CASSAIGTTTEAFF.

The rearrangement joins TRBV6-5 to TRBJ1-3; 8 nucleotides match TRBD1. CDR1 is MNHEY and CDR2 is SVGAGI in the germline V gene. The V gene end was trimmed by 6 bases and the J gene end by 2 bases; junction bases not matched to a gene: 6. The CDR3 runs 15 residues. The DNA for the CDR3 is TGTGCCAGCAGGGGATCGGACAGGGCTGGAAACACCATATATTTT. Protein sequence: CASRGSDRAGNTIYF.

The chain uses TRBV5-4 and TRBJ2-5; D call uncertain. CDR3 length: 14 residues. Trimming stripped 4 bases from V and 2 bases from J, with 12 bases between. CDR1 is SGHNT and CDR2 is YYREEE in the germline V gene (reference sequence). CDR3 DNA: TGTGCCAGCAGCCGCCCAGGTGATCAAGAGACCCAGTACTTC. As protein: CASSRPGDQETQYF.

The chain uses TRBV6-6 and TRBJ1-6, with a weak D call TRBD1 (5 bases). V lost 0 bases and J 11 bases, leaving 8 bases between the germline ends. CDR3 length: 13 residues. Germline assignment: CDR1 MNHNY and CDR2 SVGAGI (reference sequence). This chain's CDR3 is CASSYSGGAPLHF. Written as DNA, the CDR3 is TGTGCCAGCAGTTACTCGGGGGGGGCACCCCTCCACTTT.